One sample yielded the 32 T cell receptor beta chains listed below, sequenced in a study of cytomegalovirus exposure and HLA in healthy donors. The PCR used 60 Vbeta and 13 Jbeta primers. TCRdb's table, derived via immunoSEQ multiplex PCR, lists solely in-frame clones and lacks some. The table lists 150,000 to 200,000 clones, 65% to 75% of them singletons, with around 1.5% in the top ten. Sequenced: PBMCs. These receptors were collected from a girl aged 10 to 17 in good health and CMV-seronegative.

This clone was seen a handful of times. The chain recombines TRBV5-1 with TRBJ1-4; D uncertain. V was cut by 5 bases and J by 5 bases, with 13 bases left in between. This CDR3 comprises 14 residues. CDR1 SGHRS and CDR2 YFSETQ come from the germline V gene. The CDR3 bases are TGCGCCAGCAGTCCTCTCCAGGTCAATGAAAAACTGTTTTTT. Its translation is CASSPLQVNEKLFF.

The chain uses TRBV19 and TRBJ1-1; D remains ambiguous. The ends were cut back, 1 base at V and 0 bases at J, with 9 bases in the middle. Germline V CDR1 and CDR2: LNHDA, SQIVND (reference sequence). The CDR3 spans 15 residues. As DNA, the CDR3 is TGTGCCAGTAGTATAGTTCCGGGGATGAACACTGAAGCTTTCTTT. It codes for CASSIVPGMNTEAFF.

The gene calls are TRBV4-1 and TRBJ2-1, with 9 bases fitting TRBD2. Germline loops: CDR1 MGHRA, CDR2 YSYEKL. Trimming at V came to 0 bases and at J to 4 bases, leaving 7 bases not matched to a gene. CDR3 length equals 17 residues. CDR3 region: CASSQEGGGEPYNEQFF. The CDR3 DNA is TGCGCCAGCAGCCAAGAGGGCGGGGGGGAACCATACAATGAGCAGTTCTTC.

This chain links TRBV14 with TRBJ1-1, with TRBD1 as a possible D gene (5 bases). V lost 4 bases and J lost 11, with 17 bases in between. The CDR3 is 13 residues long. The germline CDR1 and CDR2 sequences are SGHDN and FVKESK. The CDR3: CASSPPGSRAAFF. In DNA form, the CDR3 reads TGTGCCAGCAGCCCGCCGGGCTCCAGGGCGGCTTTCTTT.

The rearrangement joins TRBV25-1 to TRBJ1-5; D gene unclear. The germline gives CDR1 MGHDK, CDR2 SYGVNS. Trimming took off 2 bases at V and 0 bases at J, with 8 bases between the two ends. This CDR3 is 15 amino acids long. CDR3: CASSEGGYSNQPQHF. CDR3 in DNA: TGTGCCAGCAGTGAAGGCGGTTATAGCAATCAGCCCCAGCATTTT.

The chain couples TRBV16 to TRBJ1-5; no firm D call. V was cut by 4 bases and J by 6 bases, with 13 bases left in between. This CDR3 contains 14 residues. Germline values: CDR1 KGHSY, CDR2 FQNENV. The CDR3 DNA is TGTGCCAGCAGCCCCATAGAGGCGCCTCAGCCCCAGCATTTT. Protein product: CASSPIEAPQPQHF.

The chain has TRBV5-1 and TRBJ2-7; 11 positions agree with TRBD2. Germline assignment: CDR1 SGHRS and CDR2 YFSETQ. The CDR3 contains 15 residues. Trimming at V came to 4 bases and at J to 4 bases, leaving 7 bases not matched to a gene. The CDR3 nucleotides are TGCGCCAGCAGCACAACCGGGACTAGCGGTTACGAGCAGTACTTC. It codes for CASSTTGTSGYEQYF. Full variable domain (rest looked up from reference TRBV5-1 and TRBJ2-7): KAGVTQTPRYLIKTRGQQVTLSCSPISGHRSVSWYQQTPGQGLQFLFEYFSETQRNKGNFPGRFSGRQFSNSRSEMNVSTLELGDSALYLCASSTTGTSGYEQYFGPGTRLTVT.

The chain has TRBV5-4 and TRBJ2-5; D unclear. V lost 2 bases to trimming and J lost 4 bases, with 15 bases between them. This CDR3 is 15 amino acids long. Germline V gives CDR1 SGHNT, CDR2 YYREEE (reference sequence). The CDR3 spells CASSFSRSPGETQYF. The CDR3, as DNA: TGTGCCAGCAGCTTTTCGCGGTCCCCTGGAGAGACCCAGTACTTC.

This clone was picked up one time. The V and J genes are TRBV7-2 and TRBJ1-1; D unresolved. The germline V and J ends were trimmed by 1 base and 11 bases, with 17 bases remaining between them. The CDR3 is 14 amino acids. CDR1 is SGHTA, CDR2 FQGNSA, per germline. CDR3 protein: CASSLVVPQEAAFF. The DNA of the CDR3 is TGTGCCAGCAGCTTAGTGGTCCCTCAGGAGGCGGCTTTCTTT.

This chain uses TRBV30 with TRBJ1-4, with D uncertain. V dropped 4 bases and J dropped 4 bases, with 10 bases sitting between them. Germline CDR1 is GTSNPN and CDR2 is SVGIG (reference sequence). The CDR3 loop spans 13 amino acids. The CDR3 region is CAWIRAGNEKLFF. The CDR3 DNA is TGTGCCTGGATACGGGCGGGTAATGAAAAACTGTTTTTT.

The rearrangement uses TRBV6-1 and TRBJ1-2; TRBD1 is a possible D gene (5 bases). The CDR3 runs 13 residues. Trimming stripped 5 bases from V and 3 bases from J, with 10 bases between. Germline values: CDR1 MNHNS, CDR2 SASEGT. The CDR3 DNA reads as TGTGCCAGCAGTCCCCTGGGGCACTATGGCTACACCTTC. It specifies CASSPLGHYGYTF.

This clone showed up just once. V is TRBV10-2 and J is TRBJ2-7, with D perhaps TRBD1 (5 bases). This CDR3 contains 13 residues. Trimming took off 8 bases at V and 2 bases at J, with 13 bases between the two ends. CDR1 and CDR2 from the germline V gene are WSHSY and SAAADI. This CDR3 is CASGHSGAYEQYF. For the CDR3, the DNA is TGCGCCAGCGGACACTCTGGAGCCTACGAGCAGTACTTC.

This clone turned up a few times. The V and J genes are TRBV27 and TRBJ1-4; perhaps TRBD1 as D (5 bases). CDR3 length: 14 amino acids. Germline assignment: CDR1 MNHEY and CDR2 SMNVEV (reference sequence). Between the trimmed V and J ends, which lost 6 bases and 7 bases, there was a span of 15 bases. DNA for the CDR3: TGTGCCAGCAGCCTCGCCTTTCAGGGTGAAAAACTGTTTTTT. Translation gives CASSLAFQGEKLFF.

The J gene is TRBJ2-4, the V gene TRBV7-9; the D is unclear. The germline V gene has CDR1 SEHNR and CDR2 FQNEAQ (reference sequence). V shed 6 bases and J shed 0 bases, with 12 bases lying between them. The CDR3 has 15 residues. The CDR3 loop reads CASRRLSLAKNIQYF. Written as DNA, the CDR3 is TGTGCCAGCAGGCGCTTATCACTAGCCAAAAACATTCAGTACTTC.

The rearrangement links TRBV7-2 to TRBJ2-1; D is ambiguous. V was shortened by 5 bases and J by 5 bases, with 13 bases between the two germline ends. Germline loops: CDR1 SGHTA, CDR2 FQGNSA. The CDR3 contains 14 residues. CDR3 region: CASSLLNLNNEQFF. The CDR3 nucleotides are TGTGCCAGCAGCCTCTTGAACCTAAACAATGAGCAGTTCTTC.

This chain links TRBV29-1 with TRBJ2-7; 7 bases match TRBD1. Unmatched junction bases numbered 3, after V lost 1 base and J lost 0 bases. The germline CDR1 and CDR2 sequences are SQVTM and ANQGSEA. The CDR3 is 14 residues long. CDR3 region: CSVEVTGFSYEQYF. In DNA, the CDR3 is TGCAGCGTTGAAGTGACAGGGTTCTCCTACGAGCAGTACTTC.

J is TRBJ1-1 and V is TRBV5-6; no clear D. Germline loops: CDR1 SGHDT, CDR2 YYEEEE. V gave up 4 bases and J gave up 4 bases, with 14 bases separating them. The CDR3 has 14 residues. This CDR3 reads CASSPRRRGTEAFF. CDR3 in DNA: TGTGCCAGCAGCCCTCGAAGACGGGGCACTGAAGCTTTCTTT.

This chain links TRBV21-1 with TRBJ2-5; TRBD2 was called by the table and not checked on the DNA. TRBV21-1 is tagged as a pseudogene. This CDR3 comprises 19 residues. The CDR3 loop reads CASSKVNRLAPGGVETQYF. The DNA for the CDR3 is TGTGCCAGCAGCAAAGTGAACCGACTAGCGCCTGGAGGGGTTGAGACCCAGTACTTC.

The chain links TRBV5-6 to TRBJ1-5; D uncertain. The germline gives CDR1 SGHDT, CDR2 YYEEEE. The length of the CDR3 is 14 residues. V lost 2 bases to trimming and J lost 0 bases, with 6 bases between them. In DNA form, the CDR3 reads TGTGCCAGCAGCTTCGGGTCTAGCAATCAGCCCCAGCATTTT. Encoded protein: CASSFGSSNQPQHF.

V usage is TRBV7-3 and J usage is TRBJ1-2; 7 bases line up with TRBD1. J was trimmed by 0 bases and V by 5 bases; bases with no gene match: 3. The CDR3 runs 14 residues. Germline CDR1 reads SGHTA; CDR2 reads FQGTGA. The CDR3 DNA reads TGTGCCAGCAGCCCAGGGGGTTCTAACTATGGCTACACCTTC. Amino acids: CASSPGGSNYGYTF. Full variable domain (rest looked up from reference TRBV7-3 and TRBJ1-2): GAGVSQTPSNKVTEKGKYVELRCDPISGHTALYWYRQSLGQGPEFLIYFQGTGAADDSGLPNDRFFAVRPEGSVSTLKIQRTERGDSAVYLCASSPGGSNYGYTFGSGTRLTVV.

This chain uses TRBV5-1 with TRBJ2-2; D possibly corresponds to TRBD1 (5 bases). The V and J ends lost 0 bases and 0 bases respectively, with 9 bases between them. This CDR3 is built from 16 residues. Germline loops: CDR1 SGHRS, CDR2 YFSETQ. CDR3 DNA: TGCGCCAGCAGCTTGGGACAGTTTCCGAACACCGGGGAGCTGTTTTTT. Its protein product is CASSLGQFPNTGELFF.

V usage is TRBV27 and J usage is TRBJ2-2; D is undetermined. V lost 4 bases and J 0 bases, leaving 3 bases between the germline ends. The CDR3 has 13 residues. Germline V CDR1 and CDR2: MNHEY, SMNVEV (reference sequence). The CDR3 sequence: CASSWPNTGELFF. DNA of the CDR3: TGTGCCAGCAGTTGGCCGAACACCGGGGAGCTGTTTTTT.

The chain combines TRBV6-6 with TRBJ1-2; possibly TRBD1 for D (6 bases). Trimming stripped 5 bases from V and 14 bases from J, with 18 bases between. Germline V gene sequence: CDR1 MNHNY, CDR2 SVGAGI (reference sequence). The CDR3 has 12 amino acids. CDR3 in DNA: TGTGCCAGCAGTCGGATACAGGGCTTTGGAACCTTC. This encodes CASSRIQGFGTF.

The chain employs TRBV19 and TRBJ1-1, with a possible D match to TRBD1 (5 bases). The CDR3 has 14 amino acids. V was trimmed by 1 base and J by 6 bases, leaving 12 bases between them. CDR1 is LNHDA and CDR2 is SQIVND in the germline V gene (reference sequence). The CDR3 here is CASSIATRGAEAFF. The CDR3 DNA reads TGTGCCAGTAGTATAGCGACTAGGGGAGCTGAAGCTTTCTTT.

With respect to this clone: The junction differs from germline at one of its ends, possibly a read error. Here the CDR3 reads CASSPVGLAGGWETQYF. CDR3 nucleotide sequence: TGTGCTAGCAGCCCAGTGGGACTAGCGGGGGGATGGGAGACCCAGTACTTC. This chain links TRBV7-7 with TRBJ2-5; 15 bases map to TRBD2. This CDR3 contains 17 residues. Germline loops: CDR1 SSHAT, CDR2 FNYEAQ (reference sequence).

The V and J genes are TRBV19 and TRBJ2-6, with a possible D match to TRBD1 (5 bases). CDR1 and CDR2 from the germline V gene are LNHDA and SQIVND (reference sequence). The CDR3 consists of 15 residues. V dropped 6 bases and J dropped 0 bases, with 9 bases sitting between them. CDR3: CASSRQRSGANVLTF. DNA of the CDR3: TGTGCCAGTAGCCGACAGCGCTCTGGGGCCAACGTCCTGACTTTC.

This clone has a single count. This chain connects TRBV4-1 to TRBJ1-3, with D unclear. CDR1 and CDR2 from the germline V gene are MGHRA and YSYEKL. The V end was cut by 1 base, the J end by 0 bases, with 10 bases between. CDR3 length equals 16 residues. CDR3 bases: TGCGCCAGCAGCCAAGTAGAACTGAACTCTGGAAACACCATATATTTT. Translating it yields CASSQVELNSGNTIYF.

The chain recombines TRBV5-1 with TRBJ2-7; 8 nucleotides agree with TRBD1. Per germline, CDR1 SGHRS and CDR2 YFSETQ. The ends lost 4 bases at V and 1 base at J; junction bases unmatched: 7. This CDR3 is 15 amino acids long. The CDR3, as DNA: TGCGCCAGCAGCGGCGGGACAGGAGGATCCTACGAGCAGTACTTC. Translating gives CASSGGTGGSYEQYF.

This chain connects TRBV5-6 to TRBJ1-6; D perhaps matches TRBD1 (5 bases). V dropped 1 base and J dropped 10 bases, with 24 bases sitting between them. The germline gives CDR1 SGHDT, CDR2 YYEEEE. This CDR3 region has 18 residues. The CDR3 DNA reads TGTGCCAGCAGCTTGAAAGGGTTTTTGGACTCCGGGGGATCACCCCTCCACTTT. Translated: CASSLKGFLDSGGSPLHF.

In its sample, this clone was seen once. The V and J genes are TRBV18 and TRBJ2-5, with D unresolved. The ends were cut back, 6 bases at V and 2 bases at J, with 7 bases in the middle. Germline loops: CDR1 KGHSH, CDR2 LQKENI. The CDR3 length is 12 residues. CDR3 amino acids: CASSPVQETQYF. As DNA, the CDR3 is TGTGCCAGCTCCCCGGTGCAAGAGACCCAGTACTTC.

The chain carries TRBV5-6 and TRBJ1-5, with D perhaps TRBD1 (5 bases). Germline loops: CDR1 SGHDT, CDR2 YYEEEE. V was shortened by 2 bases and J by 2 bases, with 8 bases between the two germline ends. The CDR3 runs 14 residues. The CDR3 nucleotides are TGTGCCAGCAGCTTCAGGGTCGGCAATCAGCCCCAGCATTTT. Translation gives CASSFRVGNQPQHF.

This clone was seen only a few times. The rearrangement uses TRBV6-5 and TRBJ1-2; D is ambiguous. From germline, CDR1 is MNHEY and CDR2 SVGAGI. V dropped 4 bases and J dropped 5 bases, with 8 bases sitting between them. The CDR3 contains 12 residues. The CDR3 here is CASSFPGYGYTF. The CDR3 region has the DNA TGTGCCAGCAGTTTCCCGGGATATGGCTACACCTTC.